This is a list of T cell receptor beta chains from one sample in a study of cytomegalovirus exposure and HLA in healthy donors. The method was immunoSEQ multiplex PCR; TCRdb's version includes in-frame clones alone and lacks a portion of them. The table includes 150,000 to 160,000 clones, around nine tenths detected once. Source material: PBMCs. The source is a man between 18 and 29 years old in good health and CMV-seropositive. Both conserved end residues are part of each CDR3. The order of the fields is J gene, D gene, clone size, V gene, CDR3 length, CDR3 protein. D genes are given only for firm matches. The listing skips clone size in some rows; elsewhere it reads once, few, many or a size class.

J gene: TRBJ1-2; D gene: TRBD1; clone size: few; V gene: TRBV13; CDR3 length: 16; CDR3 protein: CASSSSRDRGDYGYTF
J gene: TRBJ2-1; D gene: NA; clone size: NA; V gene: TRBV7-8; CDR3 length: 15; CDR3 protein: CASKPRTLDYNEQFF
J gene: TRBJ1-2; D gene: NA; clone size: NA; V gene: TRBV9; CDR3 length: 14; CDR3 protein: CASSVDGGSYGYTF
J gene: TRBJ2-7; D gene: TRBD1; clone size: NA; V gene: TRBV27; CDR3 length: 15; CDR3 protein: CASSLSTGGAYEQYF
J gene: TRBJ1-5; D gene: NA; clone size: NA; V gene: TRBV21-1; CDR3 length: 15; CDR3 protein: CASSKGGQGNQPQHF
J gene: TRBJ2-7; D gene: TRBD2; clone size: NA; V gene: TRBV16; CDR3 length: 15; CDR3 protein: CASSQGLAGTYEQYF
J gene: TRBJ1-1; D gene: TRBD1; clone size: NA; V gene: TRBV7-2; CDR3 length: 17; CDR3 protein: CASSLGDRGPLNTEAFF
J gene: TRBJ2-1; D gene: TRBD2; clone size: NA; V gene: TRBV7-2; CDR3 length: 16; CDR3 protein: CASSSPGTSGSNEQFF
J gene: TRBJ2-7; D gene: TRBD1; clone size: NA; V gene: TRBV15; CDR3 length: 14; CDR3 protein: CATSTRDSFYEQYF
J gene: TRBJ2-7; D gene: TRBD1; clone size: few; V gene: TRBV7-2; CDR3 length: 14; CDR3 protein: CASSQDRGRKEQYF
J gene: TRBJ2-7; D gene: NA; clone size: NA; V gene: TRBV6-6; CDR3 length: 13; CDR3 protein: CASRGGGVYEQYF
J gene: TRBJ2-2; D gene: NA; clone size: few; V gene: TRBV7-3; CDR3 length: 13; CDR3 protein: CASSLFSSGELFF
J gene: TRBJ1-2; D gene: NA; clone size: NA; V gene: TRBV4-3; CDR3 length: 16; CDR3 protein: CASSFSGQNKDYGYTF
J gene: TRBJ2-5; D gene: NA; clone size: once; V gene: TRBV30; CDR3 length: 15; CDR3 protein: CAWSVGGGGQETQYF
J gene: TRBJ2-7; D gene: NA; clone size: NA; V gene: TRBV7-3; CDR3 length: 17; CDR3 protein: CASSLMGRGVGSDEQYF
J gene: TRBJ2-7; D gene: NA; clone size: NA; V gene: TRBV6-5; CDR3 length: 15; CDR3 protein: CASSRPGRGIYEQYF
J gene: TRBJ2-3; D gene: NA; clone size: NA; V gene: TRBV27; CDR3 length: 15; CDR3 protein: CASSSPTGAYGTQYF
J gene: TRBJ2-4; D gene: NA; clone size: once; V gene: TRBV5-1; CDR3 length: 16; CDR3 protein: CASSPTGNRAKNIQYF
J gene: TRBJ2-1; D gene: TRBD2; clone size: NA; V gene: TRBV5-1; CDR3 length: 17; CDR3 protein: CASSLALGLAGRNEQFF
J gene: TRBJ2-7; D gene: TRBD1; clone size: NA; V gene: TRBV6-5; CDR3 length: 15; CDR3 protein: CASRTSGTGPYEQYF
J gene: TRBJ2-1; D gene: NA; clone size: NA; V gene: TRBV6-5; CDR3 length: 14; CDR3 protein: CASSYVDRYNEQFF
J gene: TRBJ2-5; D gene: TRBD2; clone size: once; V gene: TRBV4-2; CDR3 length: 18; CDR3 protein: CASSHPGTTYKLQETQYF
J gene: TRBJ1-5; D gene: NA; clone size: NA; V gene: TRBV7-9; CDR3 length: 14; CDR3 protein: CASSPQDGNQPQHF
J gene: TRBJ1-1; D gene: TRBD1; clone size: NA; V gene: TRBV6-5; CDR3 length: 15; CDR3 protein: CASSLPGTGRTEAFF
J gene: TRBJ1-1; D gene: NA; clone size: once; V gene: TRBV11-2; CDR3 length: 13; CDR3 protein: CASSLSRNTEAFF
J gene: TRBJ2-2; D gene: NA; clone size: few; V gene: TRBV6-4; CDR3 length: 13; CDR3 protein: CASSNRETGELFF
J gene: TRBJ1-2; D gene: NA; clone size: NA; V gene: TRBV19; CDR3 length: 13; CDR3 protein: CATRGPRQASYTF
J gene: TRBJ1-1; D gene: NA; clone size: NA; V gene: TRBV7-6; CDR3 length: 13; CDR3 protein: CASSLDRNTEAFF
J gene: TRBJ2-1; D gene: TRBD2; clone size: NA; V gene: TRBV4-3; CDR3 length: 16; CDR3 protein: CASSQGGGTSYNEQFF
J gene: TRBJ2-5; D gene: TRBD2; clone size: NA; V gene: TRBV5-1; CDR3 length: 14; CDR3 protein: CASSVRLAGETQYF
J gene: TRBJ1-1; D gene: TRBD1; clone size: NA; V gene: TRBV28; CDR3 length: 14; CDR3 protein: CASSPDRGRTEAFF
J gene: TRBJ2-5; D gene: NA; clone size: NA; V gene: TRBV29-1; CDR3 length: 13; CDR3 protein: CSVDLGERKTQYF
J gene: TRBJ1-2; D gene: NA; clone size: NA; V gene: TRBV9; CDR3 length: 16; CDR3 protein: CASSVVPLTGSYGYTF
J gene: TRBJ2-4; D gene: TRBD2; clone size: NA; V gene: TRBV4-2; CDR3 length: 13; CDR3 protein: CASSQDRLAVAYF
J gene: TRBJ2-1; D gene: NA; clone size: NA; V gene: TRBV4-3; CDR3 length: 15; CDR3 protein: CASSRRTASYNEQFF
J gene: TRBJ2-4; D gene: TRBD2; clone size: NA; V gene: TRBV10-3; CDR3 length: 18; CDR3 protein: CAISESEGSGLAKNIQYF
J gene: TRBJ1-5; D gene: NA; clone size: NA; V gene: TRBV5-5; CDR3 length: 15; CDR3 protein: CASSLVVNSNQPQHF
J gene: TRBJ2-5; D gene: TRBD1; clone size: once; V gene: TRBV12-5; CDR3 length: 14; CDR3 protein: CASGSRTGSETQYF
J gene: TRBJ2-1; D gene: TRBD2; clone size: NA; V gene: TRBV9; CDR3 length: 15; CDR3 protein: CASSVVGGGLDEQFF
J gene: TRBJ1-3; D gene: NA; clone size: few; V gene: TRBV20-1; CDR3 length: 11; CDR3 protein: CSAEYGNTIYF
J gene: TRBJ2-2; D gene: NA; clone size: NA; V gene: TRBV30; CDR3 length: 14; CDR3 protein: CAWKQQGDTGELFF
J gene: TRBJ2-7; D gene: NA; clone size: few; V gene: TRBV4-1; CDR3 length: 15; CDR3 protein: CASSQEHRGKDEQYF
J gene: TRBJ2-3; D gene: TRBD2; clone size: many; V gene: TRBV9; CDR3 length: 15; CDR3 protein: CASSVGGLAGDTQYF
J gene: TRBJ2-3; D gene: TRBD2; clone size: NA; V gene: TRBV9; CDR3 length: 15; CDR3 protein: CASSGGDSGTDTQYF
J gene: TRBJ2-7; D gene: NA; clone size: NA; V gene: TRBV19; CDR3 length: 12; CDR3 protein: CASREGGYEQYF
J gene: TRBJ2-1; D gene: TRBD1; clone size: NA; V gene: TRBV5-1; CDR3 length: 15; CDR3 protein: CASSFGTGYDNEQFF
J gene: TRBJ2-1; D gene: NA; clone size: NA; V gene: TRBV29-1; CDR3 length: 13; CDR3 protein: CSVGQGDYNEQFF
J gene: TRBJ2-3; D gene: TRBD2; clone size: once; V gene: TRBV7-2; CDR3 length: 16; CDR3 protein: CASSLVFGGSTDTQYF